This entry lists 13 T cell receptor beta chains sequenced from one sample in a study of monozygotic twins with inflammatory bowel disease. TCRdb re-analyzed the 5' RACE reads; it lists each CDR3 protein once, without DNA. This listing includes about 150,000 distinct CDR3 sequences. The sequenced sample was blood. The receptors stem from a human donor with ulcerative colitis or Crohn's disease, or a healthy co-twin of an affected twin (not recorded which).

The chain uses TRBV5-6 and TRBJ2-7; checking the TCRdb D call of TRBD1 is not possible without DNA. The length of the CDR3 is 14 residues. CDR1 is SGHDT, CDR2 YYEEEE, per germline. The CDR3 protein is CASSFWDRLYEQYF.

The chain has TRBV5-1 and TRBJ1-4; absent DNA, TCRdb's TRBD1 call cannot be checked. Germline V gene lookup returns CDR1 SGHRS and CDR2 YFSETQ. This CDR3 is built from 14 residues. CDR3 region: CASSLGQVNEKLFF. The full variable domain, in which reference TRBV5-1 and TRBJ1-4 provide the parts outside the CDR3, is KAGVTQTPRYLIKTRGQQVTLSCSPISGHRSVSWYQQTPGQGLQFLFEYFSETQRNKGNFPGRFSGRQFSNSRSEMNVSTLELGDSALYLCASSLGQVNEKLFFGSGTQLSVL.

The chain is built from TRBV5-1 and TRBJ2-4; TCRdb's D gene call, TRBD1, goes unchecked for lack of DNA. From germline, CDR1 is SGHRS and CDR2 YFSETQ. This CDR3 is built from 15 residues. This CDR3 is CASSLVAAGEGIQYF.

V and J are TRBV15 and TRBJ2-1. The CDR3 consists of 13 residues. CDR1 is LNHNV and CDR2 is YYDKDF in the germline V gene (reference sequence). CDR3 loop: CATSRENYNEQFF.

The chain couples TRBV2 to TRBJ2-1; as DNA is missing, the TRBD2 call by TCRdb cannot be tested. The CDR3 has 13 amino acids. In germline, CDR1 is SNHLY, CDR2 FYNNEI. CDR3 in amino acids: CATTQGPYNEQFF.

The V gene is TRBV20-1, the J gene TRBJ2-5. The V gene's germline CDR1 is DFQATT and CDR2 SNEGSKA (reference sequence). This CDR3 spans 14 amino acids. The CDR3 loop reads CSARRQSVGETQYF.

This chain links TRBV5-1 with TRBJ2-5; with no DNA, the TCRdb D assignment of TRBD2 cannot be verified. Germline V lookup: CDR1 SGHRS, CDR2 YFSETQ. This CDR3 has 14 amino acids. CDR3: CASSLGRGRETQYF.

The V and J genes are TRBV20-1 and TRBJ2-1; the TCRdb D gene call, TRBD2, has no DNA to confirm it. Germline CDR1 is DFQATT and CDR2 is SNEGSKA (reference sequence). CDR3 size: 16 residues. The CDR3 protein is CSAQLGSNVRYNEQFF.

The chain is built from TRBV18 and TRBJ2-3; the D gene TCRdb calls, TRBD1, cannot be checked with no DNA. CDR1 KGHSH and CDR2 LQKENI come from the germline V gene. This CDR3 is built from 13 residues. This CDR3 is CASSPNRDDTQYF.

The rearrangement links TRBV3-1 to TRBJ2-5. The CDR3 is made up of 12 amino acids. Germline CDR1 and CDR2: LGHDT and YNNKEL (reference sequence). CDR3 sequence reads: CASSQTRGTQYF.

J is TRBJ2-4 and V is TRBV4-2; TCRdb indicates TRBD1, and absent DNA this call remains unverified. CDR1 is LGHNA and CDR2 is YNFKEQ in the germline V gene. CDR3 length equals 15 residues. The CDR3 loop is CASSQATGGANIQYF.

This chain uses TRBV5-1 with TRBJ2-7; TCRdb's D gene call, TRBD1, goes unchecked for lack of DNA. Per the germline V gene, CDR1 is SGHRS and CDR2 is YFSETQ. The CDR3 sequence is 14 residues long. CDR3 region: CASSRGTGSYEQYF. Variable domain in full (rest from reference TRBV5-1 and TRBJ2-7): KAGVTQTPRYLIKTRGQQVTLSCSPISGHRSVSWYQQTPGQGLQFLFEYFSETQRNKGNFPGRFSGRQFSNSRSEMNVSTLELGDSALYLCASSRGTGSYEQYFGPGTRLTVT.

The chain combines TRBV7-9 with TRBJ1-5. The CDR3 runs 14 residues. CDR1 and CDR2 from the germline V gene are SEHNR and FQNEAQ (reference sequence). The CDR3 loop reads CASSTGASGQPQHF.